This section outlines one TCR beta chain sequence together with its context. Antigen specificity is unknown. The data originate from a study of vaccination effects on CD4 cells after COVID-19. About the research overall: PBMC were cultured at roughly 2 million per well with 10 IU/ml IL-2 and 9 to 10 ug/ml peptides.

Unmatched junction bases numbered 7, after V lost 4 bases and J lost 4 bases. Germline CDR1 is LNHDA and CDR2 is SQIVND (reference sequence). The CDR3 sequence is 17 residues long. Having been cultured for 10 days, the cells underwent CD4+ T cell isolation. Testing of the vaccine recipients showed negative nucleocapsid antibodies and no prior SARS-CoV-2 infection. Days 3 and 7 saw half the medium replaced with IL-2 medium. Profiled with immunoSEQ multiplex PCR; TCRdb holds only in-frame clones, not every one. The table records about 37,000 clones, 65% to 75% of them present only once. The chain recombines TRBV19 with TRBJ2-1; 13 nucleotides align to TRBD2. This clonotype was obtained from a human donor who received a COVID-19 vaccine. The sequenced sample was CD4+ T cells from PBMCs cultured without peptide, obtained before COVID-19 vaccination. In DNA form, the CDR3 reads TGTGCCAGTAGTACAGCCTGGACTAGCGGGGGTTACAATGAGCAGTTCTTC. Encoded protein: CASSTAWTSGGYNEQFF.